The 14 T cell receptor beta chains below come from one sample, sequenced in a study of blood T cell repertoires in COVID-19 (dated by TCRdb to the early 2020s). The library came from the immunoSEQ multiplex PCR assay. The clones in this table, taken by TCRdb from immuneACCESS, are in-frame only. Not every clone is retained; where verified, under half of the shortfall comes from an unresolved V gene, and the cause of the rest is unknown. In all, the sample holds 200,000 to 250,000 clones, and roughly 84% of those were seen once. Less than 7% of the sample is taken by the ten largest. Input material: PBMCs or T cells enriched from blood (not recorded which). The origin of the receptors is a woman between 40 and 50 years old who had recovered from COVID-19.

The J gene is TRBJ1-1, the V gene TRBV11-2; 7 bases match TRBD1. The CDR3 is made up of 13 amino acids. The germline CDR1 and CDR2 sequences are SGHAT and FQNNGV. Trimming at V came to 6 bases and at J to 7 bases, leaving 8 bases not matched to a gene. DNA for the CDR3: TGTGCCAGCAGGAGGGGGCGGGAGGGTGAAGCTTTCTTT. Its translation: CASRRGREGEAFF.

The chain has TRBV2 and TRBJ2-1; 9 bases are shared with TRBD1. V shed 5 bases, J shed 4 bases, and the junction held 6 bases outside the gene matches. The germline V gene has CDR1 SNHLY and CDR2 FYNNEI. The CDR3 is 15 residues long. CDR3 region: CASSSDRGIYNEQFF. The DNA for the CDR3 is TGTGCCAGCAGTTCAGACAGGGGGATTTACAATGAGCAGTTCTTC.

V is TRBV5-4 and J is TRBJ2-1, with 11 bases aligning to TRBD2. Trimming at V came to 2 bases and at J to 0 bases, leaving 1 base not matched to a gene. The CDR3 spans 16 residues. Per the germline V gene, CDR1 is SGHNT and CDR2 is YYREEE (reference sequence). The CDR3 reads CASSFSGRGSYNEQFF. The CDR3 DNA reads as TGTGCCAGCAGCTTTAGCGGGAGGGGCTCCTACAATGAGCAGTTCTTC.

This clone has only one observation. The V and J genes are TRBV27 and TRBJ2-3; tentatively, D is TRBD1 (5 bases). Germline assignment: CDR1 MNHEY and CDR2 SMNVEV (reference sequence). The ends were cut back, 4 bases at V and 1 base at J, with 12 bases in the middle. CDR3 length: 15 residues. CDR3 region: CASSYETAGTDTQYF. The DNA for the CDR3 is TGTGCCAGCAGTTATGAGACAGCCGGCACAGATACGCAGTATTTT.

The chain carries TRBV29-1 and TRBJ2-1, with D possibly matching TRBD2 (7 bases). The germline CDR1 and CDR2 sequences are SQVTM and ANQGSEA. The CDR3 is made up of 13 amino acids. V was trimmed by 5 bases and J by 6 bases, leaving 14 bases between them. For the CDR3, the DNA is TGCAGCGTTAGGGGGGGGCGAGGCAATGAGCAGTTCTTC. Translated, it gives CSVRGGRGNEQFF.

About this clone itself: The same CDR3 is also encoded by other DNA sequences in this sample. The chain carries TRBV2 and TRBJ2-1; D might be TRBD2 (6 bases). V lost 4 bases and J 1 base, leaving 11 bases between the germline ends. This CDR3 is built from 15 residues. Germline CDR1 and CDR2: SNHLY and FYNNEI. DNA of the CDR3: TGTGCCAGCAGTGTTGGAGGGTCATCCTACAATGAGCAGTTCTTC. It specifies CASSVGGSSYNEQFF.

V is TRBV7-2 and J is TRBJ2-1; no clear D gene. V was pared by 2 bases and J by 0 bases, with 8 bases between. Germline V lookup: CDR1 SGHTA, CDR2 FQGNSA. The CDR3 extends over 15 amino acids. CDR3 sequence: CASSLLASSYNEQFF. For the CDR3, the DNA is TGTGCCAGCAGCTTACTCGCGAGCTCCTACAATGAGCAGTTCTTC.

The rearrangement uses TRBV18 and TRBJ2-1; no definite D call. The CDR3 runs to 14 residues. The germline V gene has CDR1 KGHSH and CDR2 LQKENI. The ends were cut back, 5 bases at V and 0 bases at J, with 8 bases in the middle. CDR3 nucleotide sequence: TGTGCCAGCTCAGAAGCAAGCTCCTACAATGAGCAGTTCTTC. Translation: CASSEASSYNEQFF.

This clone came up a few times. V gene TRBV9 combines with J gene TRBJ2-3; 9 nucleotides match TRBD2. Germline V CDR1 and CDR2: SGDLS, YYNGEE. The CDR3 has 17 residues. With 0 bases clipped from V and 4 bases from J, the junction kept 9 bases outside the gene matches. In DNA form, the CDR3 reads TGTGCCAGCAGCGTAGCCAGCGGGGCGGGAGGGCCAGATACGCAGTATTTT. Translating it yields CASSVASGAGGPDTQYF.

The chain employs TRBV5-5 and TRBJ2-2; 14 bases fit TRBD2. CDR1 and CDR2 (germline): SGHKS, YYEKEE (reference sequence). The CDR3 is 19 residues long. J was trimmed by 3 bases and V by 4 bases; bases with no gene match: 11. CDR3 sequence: CASSPEHRGLAGDTGELFF. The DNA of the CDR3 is TGTGCCAGCAGCCCAGAACACCGGGGACTAGCGGGAGACACCGGGGAGCTGTTTTTT.

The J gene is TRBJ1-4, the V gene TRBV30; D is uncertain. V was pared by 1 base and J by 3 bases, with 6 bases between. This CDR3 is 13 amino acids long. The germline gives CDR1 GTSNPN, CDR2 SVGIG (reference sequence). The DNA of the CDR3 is TGTGCCTGGAGTGCCAGGTCTAATGAAAAACTGTTTTTT. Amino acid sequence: CAWSARSNEKLFF.

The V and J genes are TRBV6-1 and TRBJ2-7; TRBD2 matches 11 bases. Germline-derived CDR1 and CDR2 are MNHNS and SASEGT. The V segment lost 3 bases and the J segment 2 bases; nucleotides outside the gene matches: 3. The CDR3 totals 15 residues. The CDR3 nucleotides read TGTGCCAGCAGTGAGTATAGCGGGAGGGCCTACGAGCAGTACGTC. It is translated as CASSEYSGRAYEQYV.

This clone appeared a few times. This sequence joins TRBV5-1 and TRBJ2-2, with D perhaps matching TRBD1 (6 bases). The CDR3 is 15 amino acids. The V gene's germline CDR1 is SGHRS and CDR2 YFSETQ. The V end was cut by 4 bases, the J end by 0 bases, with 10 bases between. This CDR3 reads CASSPGHTNTGELFF. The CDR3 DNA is TGCGCCAGCAGCCCGGGACATACGAACACCGGGGAGCTGTTTTTT.

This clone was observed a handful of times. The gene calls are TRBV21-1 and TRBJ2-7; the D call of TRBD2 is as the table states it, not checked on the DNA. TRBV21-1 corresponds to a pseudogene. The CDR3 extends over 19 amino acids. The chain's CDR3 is CASSKTASSGNADYEEQYF. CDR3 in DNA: TGTGCCAGCAGCAAAACTGCGTCTAGCGGAAACGCCGACTACGAGGAGCAGTACTTC.